Here is one T cell receptor beta chain with its context. Authors' methods: Researchers report that nucleated cell counts were estimated from reference gene primer amplification. Sequenced by immunoSEQ multiplex PCR; TCRdb stores in-frame clones only, minus some. V and J calls plus clone size are reproduced from that table; the DNA served to infer D and trimming. The table has about 250,000 clones, 80% to 85% seen once; the top ten hold about 27%. This entry belongs to a study of blood T cell repertoires in COVID-19. Study context: Samples taken during acute and convalescent COVID-19 were collected in the United States, Italy and Spain. T cells, B-cell-depleted T cells, or PBMCs provided the cDNA or gDNA that served as material.

Trimming at V came to 4 bases and at J to 6 bases, leaving 7 bases not matched to a gene. CDR3 length: 14 amino acids. Germline-derived CDR1 and CDR2 are LGHDT and YNNKEL (reference sequence). The V call is TRBV3-1 (or the pseudogene TRBV3-2), the J call TRBJ2-7, with 9 bases that match TRBD1. The source is a man between 35 and 55 years old with acute or convalescent COVID-19. The sequencing input was peripheral blood. DNA for the CDR3: TGTGCCAGCAGCCGAGGGGACAGGGCTGGCGAGCAGTACTTC. Translation: CASSRGDRAGEQYF.